This TCR beta chain was documented in a study of chemoradiotherapy in HPV16-positive cancers. Generated by immunoSEQ multiplex PCR, the TCRdb table keeps only in-frame clones and is missing some. The sample contains approximately 8,500 clones, about 74% of which appear only once. Trimming shortened V by 3 bases and J by 0 bases, and 9 bases separated the two germline ends. Germline-derived CDR1 and CDR2 are LNHNV and YYDKDF (reference sequence). The CDR3 is 14 amino acids. The clonotype originates from a human donor with HPV-associated anogenital cancer. V and J are TRBV15 and TRBJ2-7; D is unclear. The specimen was collected from a patient who underwent chemoradiotherapy. CDR3 sequence: CATSRGRGSYEQYF. CDR3 nucleotide sequence: TGTGCCACCAGCAGGGGTCGCGGCTCCTACGAGCAGTACTTC. Supplemented by reference TRBV15 and TRBJ2-7, the full variable domain reads DAMVIQNPRYQVTQFGKPVTLSCSQTLNHNVMYWYQQKSSQAPKLLFHYYDKDFNNEADTPDNFQSRRPNTSFCFLDIRSPGLGDTAMYLCATSRGRGSYEQYFGPGTRLTVT.